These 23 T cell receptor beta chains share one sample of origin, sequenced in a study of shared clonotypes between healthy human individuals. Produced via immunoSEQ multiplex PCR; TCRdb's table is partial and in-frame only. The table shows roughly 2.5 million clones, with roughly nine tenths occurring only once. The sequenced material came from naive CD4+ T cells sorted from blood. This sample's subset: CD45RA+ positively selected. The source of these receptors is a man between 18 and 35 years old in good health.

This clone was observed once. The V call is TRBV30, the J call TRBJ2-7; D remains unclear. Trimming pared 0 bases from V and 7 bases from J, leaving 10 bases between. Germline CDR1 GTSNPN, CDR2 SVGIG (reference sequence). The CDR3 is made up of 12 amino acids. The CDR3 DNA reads TGTGCCTGGAGTGTCGCCTCCTGGGAGCAGTACTTC. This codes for CAWSVASWEQYF.

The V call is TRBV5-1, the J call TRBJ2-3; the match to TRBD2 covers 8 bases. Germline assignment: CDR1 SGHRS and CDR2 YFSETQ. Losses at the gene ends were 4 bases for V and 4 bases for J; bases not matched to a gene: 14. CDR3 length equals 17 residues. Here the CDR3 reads CASSTGGSGSLADTQYF. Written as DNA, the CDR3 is TGCGCCAGCAGCACTGGAGGCAGCGGGAGTCTCGCAGATACGCAGTATTTT.

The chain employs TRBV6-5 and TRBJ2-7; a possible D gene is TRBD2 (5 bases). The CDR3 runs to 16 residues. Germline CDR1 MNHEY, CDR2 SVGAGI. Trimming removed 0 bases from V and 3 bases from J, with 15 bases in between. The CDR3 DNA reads TGTGCCAGCAGTTACTCTGGGAGCCCCAACTTCTACGAGCAGTACTTC. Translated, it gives CASSYSGSPNFYEQYF.

The CDR3 sequence: CASSEWSREIWGNQPQHF. The CDR3 DNA sequence: TGCGCCAGCAGTGAGTGGAGCAGGGAGATTTGGGGCAATCAGCCCCAGCATTTT. The chain recombines TRBV10-1 with TRBJ1-5; the D gene is possibly TRBD1 (5 bases). The CDR3 totals 18 residues. V lost 1 base and J lost 2, with 18 bases in between. Germline V gives CDR1 WNHNN, CDR2 SYGVQD (reference sequence).

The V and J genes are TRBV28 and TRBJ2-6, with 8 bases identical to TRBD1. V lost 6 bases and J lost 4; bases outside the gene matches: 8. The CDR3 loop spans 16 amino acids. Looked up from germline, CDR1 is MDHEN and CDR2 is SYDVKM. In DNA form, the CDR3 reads TGTGCCAGCAGCCGTCAGGGGGCGCCCGGGGCCAACGTCCTGACTTTC. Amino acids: CASSRQGAPGANVLTF.

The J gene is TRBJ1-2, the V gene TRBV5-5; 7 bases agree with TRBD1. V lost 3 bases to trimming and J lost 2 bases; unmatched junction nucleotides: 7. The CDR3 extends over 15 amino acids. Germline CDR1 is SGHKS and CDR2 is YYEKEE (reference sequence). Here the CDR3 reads CASSWSTGQNYGYTF. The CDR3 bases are TGTGCCAGCAGCTGGAGTACGGGACAGAACTATGGCTACACCTTC.

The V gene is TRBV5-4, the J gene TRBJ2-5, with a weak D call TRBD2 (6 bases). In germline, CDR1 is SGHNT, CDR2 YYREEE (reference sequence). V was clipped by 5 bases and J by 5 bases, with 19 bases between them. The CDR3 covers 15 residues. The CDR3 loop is CASSPDAGKGETQYF. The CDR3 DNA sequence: TGTGCCAGCAGTCCGGACGCGGGAAAAGGCGAGACCCAGTACTTC.

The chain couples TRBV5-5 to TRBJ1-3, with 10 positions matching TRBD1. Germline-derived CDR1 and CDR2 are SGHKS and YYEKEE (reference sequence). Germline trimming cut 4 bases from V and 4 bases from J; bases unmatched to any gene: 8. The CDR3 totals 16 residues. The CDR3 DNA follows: TGTGCCAGCAGCCCCCGACAGGGGGCGAAGGGAAACACCATATATTTT. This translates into CASSPRQGAKGNTIYF.

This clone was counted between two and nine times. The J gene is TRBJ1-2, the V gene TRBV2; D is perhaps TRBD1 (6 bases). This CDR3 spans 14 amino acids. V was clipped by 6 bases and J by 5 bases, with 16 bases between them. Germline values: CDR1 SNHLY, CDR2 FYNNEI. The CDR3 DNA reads TGTGCCAGCAGGGAGGAGGGGGGCGGTTATGGCTACACCTTC. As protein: CASREEGGGYGYTF.

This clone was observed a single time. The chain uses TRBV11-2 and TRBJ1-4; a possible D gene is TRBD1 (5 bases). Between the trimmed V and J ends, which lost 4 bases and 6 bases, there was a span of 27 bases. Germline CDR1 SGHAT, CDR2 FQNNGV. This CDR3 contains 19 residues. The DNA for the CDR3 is TGTGCCAGCAGCTCCCCTTTCTATCGGGACGGGCAGGTGGATGAAAAACTGTTTTTT. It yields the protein CASSSPFYRDGQVDEKLFF.

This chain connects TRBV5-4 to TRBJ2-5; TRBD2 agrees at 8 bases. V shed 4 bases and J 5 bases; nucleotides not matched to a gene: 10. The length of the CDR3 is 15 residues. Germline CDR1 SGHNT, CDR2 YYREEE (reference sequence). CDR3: CASSRSGGLTETQYF. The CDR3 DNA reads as TGTGCCAGCAGCCGATCGGGGGGGCTTACGGAGACCCAGTACTTC.

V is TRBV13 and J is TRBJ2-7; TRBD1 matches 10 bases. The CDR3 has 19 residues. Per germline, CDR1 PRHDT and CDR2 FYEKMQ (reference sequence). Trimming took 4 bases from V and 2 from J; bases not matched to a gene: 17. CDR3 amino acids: CASSSERDRGAGATYEQYF. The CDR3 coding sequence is TGTGCCAGCAGCTCCGAAAGGGACAGGGGAGCGGGAGCCACCTACGAGCAGTACTTC.

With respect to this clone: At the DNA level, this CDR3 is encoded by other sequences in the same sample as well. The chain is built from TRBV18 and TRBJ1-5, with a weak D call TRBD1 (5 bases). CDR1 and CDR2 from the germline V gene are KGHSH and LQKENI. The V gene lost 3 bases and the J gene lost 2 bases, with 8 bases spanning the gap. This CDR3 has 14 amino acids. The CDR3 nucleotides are TGTGCCAGCTCACCGGCGGGGGGCAATCAGCCCCAGCATTTT. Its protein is CASSPAGGNQPQHF.

The CDR3 region is CSGKQGGNEQYF. In nucleotides, the CDR3 is TGCAGCGGCAAACAGGGGGGCAACGAGCAGTACTTC. The chain combines TRBV29-1 with TRBJ2-7, with 8 bases identical to TRBD1. Germline assignment: CDR1 SQVTM and CDR2 ANQGSEA. CDR3 length equals 12 residues. V dropped 7 bases and J dropped 5; count of bases not matched to a gene: 7.

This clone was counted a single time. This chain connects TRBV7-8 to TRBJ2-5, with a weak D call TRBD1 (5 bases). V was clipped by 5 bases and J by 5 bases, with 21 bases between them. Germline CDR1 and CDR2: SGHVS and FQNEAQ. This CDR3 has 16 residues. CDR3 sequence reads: CASSRSDTRIGETQYF. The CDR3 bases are TGTGCCAGCAGCCGCTCGGACACCCGTATTGGGGAGACCCAGTACTTC.

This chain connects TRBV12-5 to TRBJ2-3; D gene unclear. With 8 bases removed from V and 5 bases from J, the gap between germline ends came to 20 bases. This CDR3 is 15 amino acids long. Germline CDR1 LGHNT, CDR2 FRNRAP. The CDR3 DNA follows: TGTGCTAGTACAATTCCCGGGCTTCTGGGAGATACGCAGTATTTT. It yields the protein CASTIPGLLGDTQYF.

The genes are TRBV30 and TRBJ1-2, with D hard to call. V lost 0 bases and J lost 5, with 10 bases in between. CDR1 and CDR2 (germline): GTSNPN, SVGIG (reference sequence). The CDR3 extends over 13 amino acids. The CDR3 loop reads CAWSVERAYGYTF. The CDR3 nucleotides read TGTGCCTGGAGTGTGGAGAGGGCGTATGGCTACACCTTC.

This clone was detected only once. CDR3 bases: TGTGCCAGCAGTTGGGGCGGGAGTGTGGTGGATCAGTACTTC. Translation gives CASSWGGSVVDQYF. The V and J genes are TRBV7-2 and TRBJ2-4; 7 positions match TRBD2. This CDR3 contains 14 residues. Per the germline V gene, CDR1 is SGHTA and CDR2 is FQGNSA. V lost 6 bases and J lost 12; bases outside the gene matches: 14.

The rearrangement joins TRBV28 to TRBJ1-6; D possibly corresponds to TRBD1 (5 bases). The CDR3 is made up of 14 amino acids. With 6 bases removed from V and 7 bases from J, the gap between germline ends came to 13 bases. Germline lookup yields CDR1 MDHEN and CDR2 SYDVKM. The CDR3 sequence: CASRLDNRNSPLHF. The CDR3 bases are TGTGCCAGCAGATTGGACAATAGGAATTCACCCCTCCACTTT.

The CDR3, as DNA: TGTGCCAGCTCACAACTACAGGGGGGCCATAGCACAGATACGCAGTATTTT. This codes for CASSQLQGGHSTDTQYF. The rearrangement joins TRBV18 to TRBJ2-3; TRBD1 matches at 8 bases. The CDR3 is made up of 17 amino acids. The germline V gene encodes CDR1 KGHSH and CDR2 LQKENI. Unmatched junction bases numbered 9, after V lost 4 bases and J lost 0 bases.

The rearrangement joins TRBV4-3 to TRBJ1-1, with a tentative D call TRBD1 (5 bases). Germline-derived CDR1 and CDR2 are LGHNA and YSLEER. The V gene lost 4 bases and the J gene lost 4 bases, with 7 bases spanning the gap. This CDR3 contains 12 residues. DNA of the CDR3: TGCGCCAGCAGCCGGGGGATCACTGAAGCTTTCTTT. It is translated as CASSRGITEAFF.

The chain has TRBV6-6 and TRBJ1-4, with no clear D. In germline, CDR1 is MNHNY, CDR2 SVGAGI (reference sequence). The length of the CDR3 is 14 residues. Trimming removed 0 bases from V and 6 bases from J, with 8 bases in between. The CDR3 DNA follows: TGTGCCAGCAGTTACTCCTGGAGCGATGAAAAACTGTTTTTT. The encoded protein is CASSYSWSDEKLFF.

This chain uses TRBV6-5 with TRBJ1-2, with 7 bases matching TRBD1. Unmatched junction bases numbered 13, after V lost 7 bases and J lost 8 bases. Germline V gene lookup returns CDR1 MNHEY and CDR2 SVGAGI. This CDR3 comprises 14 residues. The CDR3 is CASMSPTGRLGYTF. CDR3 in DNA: TGTGCCAGCATGAGCCCGACAGGGAGGTTAGGCTACACCTTC.